This T cell receptor (beta chain) originates from a study of response to subunit inactivated influenza vaccine. Points on this clonotype: The antigen is undetermined.

TCRdb passed the RT-PCR reads through MiXCR, listing each CDR3 protein once. The profile shows roughly 500,000 distinct CDR3 sequences, approximately 16% of them singletons. Germline V gene lookup returns CDR1 DFQATT and CDR2 SNEGSKA (reference sequence). The CDR3 totals 15 residues. V dropped 3 bases and J dropped 8; count of bases not matched to a gene: 11. Notes on the study in general: That few new T cells are recruited by each seasonal influenza vaccination was the authors' suggestion.

This clonotype originated in a man in his fifties or sixties who received an inactivated influenza vaccine. The sample in question was CD4+ T cells sorted from PBMCs, obtained approximately 25 months after vaccination. The genes are TRBV20-1 and TRBJ1-4; 8 nucleotides line up with TRBD1. The CDR3 coding sequence is TGCAGTGCTAGGCGCGACAGGGGTGGAGGAGAAAAACTGTTTTTT. Protein: CSARRDRGGGEKLFF.